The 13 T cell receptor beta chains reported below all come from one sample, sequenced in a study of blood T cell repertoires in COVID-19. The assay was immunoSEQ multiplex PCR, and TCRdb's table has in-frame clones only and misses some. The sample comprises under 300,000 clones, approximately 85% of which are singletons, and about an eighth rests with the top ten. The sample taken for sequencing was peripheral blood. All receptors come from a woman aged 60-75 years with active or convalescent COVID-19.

The CDR3 DNA follows: TGTGCCAGCAGCTACTACCCACAGGGGGCGCAGGAGACCCAGTACTTC. Its protein product is CASSYYPQGAQETQYF. This sequence joins TRBV5-6 and TRBJ2-5; TRBD1 aligns across 9 bases. V dropped 3 bases and J dropped 5; count of bases not matched to a gene: 11. CDR3 length: 16 residues. Looked up from germline, CDR1 is SGHDT and CDR2 is YYEEEE.

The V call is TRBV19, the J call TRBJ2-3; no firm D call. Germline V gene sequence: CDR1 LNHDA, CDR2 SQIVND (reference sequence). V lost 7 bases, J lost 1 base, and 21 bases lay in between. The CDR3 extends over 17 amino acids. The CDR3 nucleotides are TGTGCCAGTACCAACCCCGGCGGCCCACCAGGCACAGATACGCAGTATTTT. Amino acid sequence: CASTNPGGPPGTDTQYF.

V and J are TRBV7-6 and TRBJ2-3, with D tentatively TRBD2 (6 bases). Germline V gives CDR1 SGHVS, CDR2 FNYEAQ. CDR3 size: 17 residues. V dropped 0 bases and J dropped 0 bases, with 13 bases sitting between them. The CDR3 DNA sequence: TGTGCCAGCAGCTTAGCTCCCCGGGGGTCTAGCACAGATACGCAGTATTTT. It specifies CASSLAPRGSSTDTQYF.

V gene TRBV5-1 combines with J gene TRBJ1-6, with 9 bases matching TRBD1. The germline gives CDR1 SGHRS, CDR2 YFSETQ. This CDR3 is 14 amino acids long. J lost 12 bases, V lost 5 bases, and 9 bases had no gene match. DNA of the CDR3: TGCGCCAGCAGTACGGGACAGGGAGCAGGACCCCTCCACTTT. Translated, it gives CASSTGQGAGPLHF.

The DNA of the CDR3 is TGCGCCAGCACCCTCGGACGGAGGGGACTCCCTGGGGCCAACGTCCTGACTTTC. Translated, it gives CASTLGRRGLPGANVLTF. The rearrangement joins TRBV10-2 to TRBJ2-6, with a possible D match to TRBD2 (6 bases). This CDR3 spans 18 amino acids. Germline CDR1 WSHSY, CDR2 SAAADI. V lost 7 bases and J lost 2, with 21 bases in between.

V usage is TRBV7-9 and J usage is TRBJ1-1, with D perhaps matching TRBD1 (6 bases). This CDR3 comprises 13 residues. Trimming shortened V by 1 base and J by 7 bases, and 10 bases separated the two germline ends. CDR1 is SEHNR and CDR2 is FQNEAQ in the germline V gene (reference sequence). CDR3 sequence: CASSLVGALEAFF. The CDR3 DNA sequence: TGTGCCAGCAGCTTAGTGGGGGCACTTGAAGCTTTCTTT.

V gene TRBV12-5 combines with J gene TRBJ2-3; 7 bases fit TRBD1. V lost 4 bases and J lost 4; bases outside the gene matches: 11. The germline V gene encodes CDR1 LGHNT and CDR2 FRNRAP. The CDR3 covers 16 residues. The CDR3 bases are TGTGCTAGTGGTTCTGGGACAGCCCAAAATCCAGATACGCAGTATTTT. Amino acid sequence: CASGSGTAQNPDTQYF.

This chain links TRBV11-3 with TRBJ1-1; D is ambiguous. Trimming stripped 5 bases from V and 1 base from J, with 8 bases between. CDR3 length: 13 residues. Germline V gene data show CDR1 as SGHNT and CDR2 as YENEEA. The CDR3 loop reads CASSLMRNTEAFF. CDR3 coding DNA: TGTGCCAGCAGCCTTATGAGGAACACTGAAGCTTTCTTT.

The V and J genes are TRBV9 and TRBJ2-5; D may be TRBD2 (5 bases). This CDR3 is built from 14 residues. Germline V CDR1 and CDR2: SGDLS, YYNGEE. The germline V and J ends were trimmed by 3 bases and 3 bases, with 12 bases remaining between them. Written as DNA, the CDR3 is TGTGCCAGCAGCGCCCGGACTGGGGAAGAGACCCAGTACTTC. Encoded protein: CASSARTGEETQYF.

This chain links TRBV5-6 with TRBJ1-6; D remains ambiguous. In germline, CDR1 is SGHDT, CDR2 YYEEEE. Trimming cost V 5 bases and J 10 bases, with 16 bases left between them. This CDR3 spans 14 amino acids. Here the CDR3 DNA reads TGTGCCAGCAGTCCGAGAGCAGGTATCTCACCCCTCCACTTT. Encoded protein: CASSPRAGISPLHF.

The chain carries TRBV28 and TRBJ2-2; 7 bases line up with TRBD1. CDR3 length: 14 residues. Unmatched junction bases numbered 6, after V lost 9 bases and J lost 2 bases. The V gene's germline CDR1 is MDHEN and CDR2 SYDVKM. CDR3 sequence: CASGGTVNTGELFF. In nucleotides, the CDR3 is TGTGCCAGTGGTGGGACAGTAAACACCGGGGAGCTGTTTTTT.

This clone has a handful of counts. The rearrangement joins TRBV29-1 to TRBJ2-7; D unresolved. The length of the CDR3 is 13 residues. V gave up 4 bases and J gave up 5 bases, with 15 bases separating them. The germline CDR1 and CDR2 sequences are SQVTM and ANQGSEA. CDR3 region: CSVGAHAGNEQYF. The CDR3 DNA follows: TGCAGCGTTGGGGCGCATGCCGGCAACGAGCAGTACTTC.

This CDR3 reads CASSLTGVHNEQFF. CDR3 bases: TGCGCCAGCAGCTTGACAGGGGTCCACAATGAGCAGTTCTTC. The chain combines TRBV5-1 with TRBJ2-1; the match to TRBD1 covers 7 bases. The CDR3 is made up of 14 amino acids. Germline V lookup: CDR1 SGHRS, CDR2 YFSETQ. The V gene end was trimmed by 1 base and the J gene end by 5 bases; junction bases not matched to a gene: 3. The whole variable domain, filled in from reference TRBV5-1 and TRBJ2-1, reads KAGVTQTPRYLIKTRGQQVTLSCSPISGHRSVSWYQQTPGQGLQFLFEYFSETQRNKGNFPGRFSGRQFSNSRSEMNVSTLELGDSALYLCASSLTGVHNEQFFGPGTRLTVL.